These T cell receptor beta chains were read from a single sample in a study of PD-1 blockade in classical Hodgkin lymphoma. The table came from immunoSEQ multiplex PCR; TCRdb's copy has only in-frame clones and leaves some out. The sample contains 90,000 to 120,000 clones, about nine tenths of which appear only once. Material: peripheral blood mononuclear cells (PBMCs), obtained before the second cycle of nivolumab. Source of these receptors: a human donor with classical Hodgkin lymphoma. Each CDR3 is given with its conserved first and last residue. The D gene is left open where the match is weak. Only part of the rows carry a size: once, few, many, or a class if the clone is expanded.

cdr3_nt cdr3_aa d_call j_call clone_size v_call
TGTGCCAGCGGGGGACAGGAGTATCAGCCCCAGCATTTT CASGGQEYQPQHF TRBD1 TRBJ1-5 - TRBV28
TGTGCCTGGAGTTCGGGGCGCGGGGACTATGGCTACACCTTC CAWSSGRGDYGYTF - TRBJ1-2 - TRBV30
TGCGCCAGCAGCTTGGTAGGGGACAGCTATGGCTACACCTTC CASSLVGDSYGYTF TRBD1 TRBJ1-2 - TRBV5-1
TGCGCCAGCAGCTTGGGGGGTTATAATCAGCCCCAGCATTTT CASSLGGYNQPQHF - TRBJ1-5 - TRBV5-1
TGTGCCAGCAGCTTGATGGCCGTGAACACCGGGGAGCTGTTTTTT CASSLMAVNTGELFF - TRBJ2-2 - TRBV5-4
TGTGCCAGCAGCTTGGGTGGTTTCTACGAGCAGTACTTC CASSLGGFYEQYF - TRBJ2-7 - TRBV5-4
TGCGCCAGCAGCTTGGCCCAGGTGGGCAATGAGCAGTTCTTC CASSLAQVGNEQFF - TRBJ2-1 - TRBV5-1
TGTGCCTGGGACTACAGGGACTCTGGGGCCAACGTCCTGACTTTC CAWDYRDSGANVLTF - TRBJ2-6 - TRBV30
TGTGCCAGCAGCTTAGTTACTGAGCAGTTCTTC CASSLVTEQFF - TRBJ2-1 - TRBV7-9
TGTGCCAGCAGTTTGTCCGCCTCCTACAATGAGCAGTTCTTC CASSLSASYNEQFF - TRBJ2-1 - TRBV28
TGCGCCAGCAGCCAAGCGGGCGCCTACATTTCCTACAATGAGCAGTTCTTC CASSQAGAYISYNEQFF - TRBJ2-1 once TRBV4-1
TGTGCCAGTAGTCAAATCGGGGGAATGAATCAGCCCCAGCATTTT CASSQIGGMNQPQHF - TRBJ1-5 - TRBV19
TGCGCCAGCAGCCAAGATCTACCTAGCGGGAGTTCCCACGAGCAGTACTTC CASSQDLPSGSSHEQYF TRBD2 TRBJ2-7 - TRBV4-3
TGTGCCAGTAGTCGCGGTAGCTGGGGCGAGCAGTACTTC CASSRGSWGEQYF - TRBJ2-7 - TRBV19
TGTGCCAGCAGCTTTTTCAGGGAAGACTATGGCTACACCTTC CASSFFREDYGYTF - TRBJ1-2 - TRBV13
TGCGCCAGCAGCTTGGCTAGCGGGAGGGCCGTACAGGAGCAGTACTTC CASSLASGRAVQEQYF TRBD2 TRBJ2-7 - TRBV5-1
TGTGCCAGCAGCGTAGCTACGGGCGCACTACCCCAGAGCCCTTTGGATACGCAGTATTTT CASSVATGALPQSPLDTQYF - TRBJ2-3 once TRBV9
TGTGCCAGCAGCGTTACCTACAGGGTACGCACTGAAGCTTTCTTT CASSVTYRVRTEAFF - TRBJ1-1 - TRBV25-1
TGTGCCAGCAGTTTAACAGGGACTTACTATGGCTACACCTTC CASSLTGTYYGYTF - TRBJ1-2 - TRBV27
TGTGCCAGCCATGTACTAGCGGGAGGTGGCGAGCAGTACTTC CASHVLAGGGEQYF TRBD2 TRBJ2-7 - TRBV6-6
TGTGCCAGCAGCTTTGGTGGCGAGCAGTACTTC CASSFGGEQYF - TRBJ2-7 - TRBV7-9
TGTGCCAGCAGCTTAGAAGGCGCAGGGGAGTTTTCAGATACGCAGTATTTT CASSLEGAGEFSDTQYF - TRBJ2-3 - TRBV7-2
TGTGCCAGCAGACAAGACAGGCGATACACCGGGGAGCTGTTTTTT CASRQDRRYTGELFF - TRBJ2-2 - TRBV6-5
TGCGCCAGCAGCTTGTTGGAGGGGGCGGTCGAGCAGTACTTC CASSLLEGAVEQYF - TRBJ2-7 once TRBV5-1
TGTGTCAGAAGCTCCGGGAAGGCCTATGGCTACACCTTC CVRSSGKAYGYTF - TRBJ1-2 - TRBV7-5
TGTGCCAGCACCTCACAGGGTGGATGGCCCCAGCATTTT CASTSQGGWPQHF - TRBJ1-5 few TRBV6-1
TGCAGCGTTATGTCGGGGCACTACGAGCAGTACTTC CSVMSGHYEQYF - TRBJ2-7 - TRBV29-1
TGTGCCAGCAGTCGGACAGTCCATTTT CASSRTVHF - TRBJ2-3 - TRBV21-1
TGTGCCAGCAGCCCCCCCCTAGGGATCACAGATACGCAGTATTTT CASSPPLGITDTQYF - TRBJ2-3 - TRBV7-9
TGCGCCAGCAGCCCGGGACTTTCTACCCCCAAAAACATTCAGTACTTC CASSPGLSTPKNIQYF - TRBJ2-4 - TRBV5-1
TGTGCCAGCAGCTTAGACCGAAATGAGCAGTTCTTC CASSLDRNEQFF - TRBJ2-1 once TRBV11-2
TGTGCCAGCAGCGTTGGACAGATAAAGAACACTGAAGCTTTCTTT CASSVGQIKNTEAFF - TRBJ1-1 - TRBV5-6
TGTGCCAGTAGTCGCCTGGGACAGGGCGATGAAAAACTGTTTTTT CASSRLGQGDEKLFF TRBD1 TRBJ1-4 - TRBV19
TGTGCCAGTAGTTATCGGGTGGGAGAGCGGAACGGGGAGCTGTTTTTT CASSYRVGERNGELFF - TRBJ2-2 few TRBV19
TGTGCCAGCAGCCCCCCCGGACTGCCCTACCAAGAGACCCAGTACTTC CASSPPGLPYQETQYF - TRBJ2-5 - TRBV7-2
TGTGCCAGCAGCTTATGGGCTAGCGACTCCTACGAGCAGTACTTC CASSLWASDSYEQYF - TRBJ2-7 - TRBV7-9
TGTGCCAGCAGTTGGGACACCCGCTCTGGAAACACCATATATTTT CASSWDTRSGNTIYF - TRBJ1-3 - TRBV11-1